Listed below are T cell receptor beta chains from one sample, sequenced in a study of vaccination and CD4 T cells after COVID-19. Antigens of these TCRs are unknown. TCRdb reanalysed the PCR reads using MiXCR and keeps one entry per CDR3 protein. Of approximately 15,000 distinct CDR3 sequences listed, roughly half are singletons. Sequenced: CD4+ T cells from blood, cultured in vitro. The receptors shown here come from a human donor who had recovered from COVID-19. CDR3s include the opening cysteine and the closing phenylalanine or tryptophan. Fields, in order: V gene, J gene, clone size, D gene, CDR3 DNA, CDR3 protein. D genes are given only for firm matches. A row's size may be missing; if present it is once, few, many or a size class.

TRBV7-9,TRBJ2-7,once,-,TGTGCCAGCAGCTCCAGAGGGACCCGAGGGGACGAGCAGTACTTC,CASSSRGTRGDEQYF
TRBV10-3,TRBJ1-2,-,TRBD1,TGTGCCATCAGTGTCGGGACAGCCGGTGGCTACACCTTC,CAISVGTAGGYTF
TRBV6-1,TRBJ1-1,-,-,TGTGCCAGCAGCCTCCAATCAGGGGTGAGCACTGAAGCTTTCTTT,CASSLQSGVSTEAFF
TRBV14,TRBJ1-6,-,-,TGTGCCAGCAGCCAAAAAGGTGGACTGCCCAATTCACCCCTCCACTTT,CASSQKGGLPNSPLHF
TRBV5-4,TRBJ1-5,-,-,TGTGCCAGCAGCTCAGGAAAAAATCAGCCCCAGCATTTT,CASSSGKNQPQHF
TRBV24-1,TRBJ1-1,large,TRBD1,TGTGCCACCAGTGATCGGACAGGGGCTGAAGCTTTCTTT,CATSDRTGAEAFF
TRBV6-1,TRBJ2-4,-,TRBD1,TGTGCCAGCAGTGACATACAGGGGGCCGCAAGGGCGAAAAACATTCAGTACTTC,CASSDIQGAARAKNIQYF
TRBV6-5,TRBJ1-1,-,-,TGTGCCAGCAGTTACGTTGAGTTTCAGAAGAACACTGAAGCTTTCTTT,CASSYVEFQKNTEAFF
TRBV20-1,TRBJ1-2,few,TRBD1,TGCAGTGCTAGCGACAGGGCAACCCTAGGCTACACCTTC,CSASDRATLGYTF
TRBV7-3,TRBJ2-2,few,TRBD1,TGTGCCAGCAGCGACATCAGGGGGCTGGGCGGGGAGCTGTTTTTT,CASSDIRGLGGELFF
TRBV7-2,TRBJ2-5,-,-,TGTGCCAGCAGCCGAGTGGGGGTGAAGCAAGAGACCCAGTACTTC,CASSRVGVKQETQYF
TRBV6-1,TRBJ2-7,-,-,TGTGCCAGTACTACCGGGCCTTTTAACTACGAGCAGTACTTC,CASTTGPFNYEQYF
TRBV29-1,TRBJ1-2,-,-,TGCAGCGTTGAAGACGGCGGGGCGCGCGGCTACACCTTC,CSVEDGGARGYTF
TRBV7-9,TRBJ2-1,once,-,TGTGCCAGCAGTCTAGGAACAGGCGGAAACAATGAGCAGTTCTTC,CASSLGTGGNNEQFF
TRBV7-2,TRBJ1-6,few,-,TGTGCCAGCAGCGCCGGACTGACTTATAATTCACCCCTCCACTTT,CASSAGLTYNSPLHF
TRBV12-5,TRBJ1-1,once,-,TGTGCTAGTGGTTTGGTGTCCCGCGGAGACACTGAAGCTTTCTTT,CASGLVSRGDTEAFF
TRBV7-3,TRBJ2-1,-,-,TGTGCCAGCAGCTTAAATAGGGGGTCCTACAATGAGCAGTTCTTC,CASSLNRGSYNEQFF
TRBV20-1,TRBJ2-1,few,-,TGCAGTGCTAGAGATTCGTTGCGGGGTTTCAATGAGCAGTTCTTC,CSARDSLRGFNEQFF
TRBV6-5,TRBJ1-1,-,-,TGTGCCAGCAGTTACGACAGCCTTTCTGGAGCTTTCTTT,CASSYDSLSGAFF
TRBV6-1,TRBJ2-7,-,TRBD2,TGTGCCAGCAACTCTCTAGCGGGATCGGCCTACGAGCAGTACTTC,CASNSLAGSAYEQYF
TRBV20-1,TRBJ1-5,-,-,TGCAGTGCTACCGGACCGGGAGGCAATCAGCCCCAGCATTTT,CSATGPGGNQPQHF
TRBV2,TRBJ2-2,-,TRBD2,TGTGCCAGCACACTAGCGAATGCGAACACCGGGGAGCTGTTTTTT,CASTLANANTGELFF
TRBV7-2,TRBJ2-7,-,-,TGTGCCAGCAGCTGGACGGACACCTCCTACGAGCAGTACTTC,CASSWTDTSYEQYF
TRBV7-2,TRBJ2-1,-,TRBD2,TGTGCCAGCAGCCCGGGGGGGGCGCAGAATGAGCAGTTCTTC,CASSPGGAQNEQFF
TRBV7-2,TRBJ2-2,-,-,TGTGCCAGCAGCTCACAGGGCAGCACCGGGGAGCTGTTTTTT,CASSSQGSTGELFF
TRBV4-3,TRBJ1-2,once,-,TGCGCCAGCAGCCAAGAATACGGGGGGTCACGTAGGCATGGCTACACCTTC,CASSQEYGGSRRHGYTF
TRBV7-2,TRBJ1-6,-,TRBD1,TGTGCCAGCAGCCCACACCCCAGCTGGCAGGGGGATTCACCCCTCCACTTT,CASSPHPSWQGDSPLHF